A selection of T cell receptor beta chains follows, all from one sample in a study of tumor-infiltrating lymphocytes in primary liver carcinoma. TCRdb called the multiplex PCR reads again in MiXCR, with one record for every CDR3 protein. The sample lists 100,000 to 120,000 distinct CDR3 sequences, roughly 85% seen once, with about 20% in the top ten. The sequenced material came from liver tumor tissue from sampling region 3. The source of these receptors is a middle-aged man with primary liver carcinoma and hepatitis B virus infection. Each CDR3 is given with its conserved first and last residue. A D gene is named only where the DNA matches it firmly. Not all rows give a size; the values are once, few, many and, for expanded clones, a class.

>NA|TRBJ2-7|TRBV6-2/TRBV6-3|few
TGTGGCAGCAGCCCCGATTGGGTCTACGAGCAGTACTTC
CGSSPDWVYEQYF
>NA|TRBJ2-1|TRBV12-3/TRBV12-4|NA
TGTGCCAGCACTTTAAGGCCCTACAATGAGCAGTTCTTC
CASTLRPYNEQFF
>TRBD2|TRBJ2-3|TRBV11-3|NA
TGTGCCAACAGCGGCAGTCCGGCGGGAGGTGTGGATACGCAGTATTTT
CANSGSPAGGVDTQYF
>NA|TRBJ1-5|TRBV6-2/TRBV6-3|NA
TGTGCCAGCGGCCTCGACAGGAGAAATCAGCCCCTGCATTTT
CASGLDRRNQPLHF
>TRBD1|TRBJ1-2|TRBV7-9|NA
TGTACCAGCAGCTCCAGACCCCAGGGGGGGCGCAACTATGACTACACCTTC
CTSSSRPQGGRNYDYTF
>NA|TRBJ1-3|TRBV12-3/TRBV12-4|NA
TGTGCCAGCAGTTTACGAAGAAACACCATGTATTTT
CASSLRRNTMYF
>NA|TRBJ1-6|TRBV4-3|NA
TGCACCAGCGGCCAAGATCTCCAAGGGCAAGGGTCGTCCTATAATTCACCCCTCCACTTT
CTSGQDLQGQGSSYNSPLHF
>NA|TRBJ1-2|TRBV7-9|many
TGTGCCAGCAGCCCCGAACAGGGCAACTATGGCTACACCTTC
CASSPEQGNYGYTF
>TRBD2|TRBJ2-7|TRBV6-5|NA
TGTGCCAGCAGGACGAAGACTAGCCGGGAAGGGGAGCATTACTTC
CASRTKTSREGEHYF
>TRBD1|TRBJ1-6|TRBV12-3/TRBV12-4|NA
TGTGCCAGCAGTTTAAATCCGGGACAGGGAGGTTCACCCCTCCACTTT
CASSLNPGQGGSPLHF
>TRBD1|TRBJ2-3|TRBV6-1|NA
TGCGTCAGCAGTGGGCGACAGGGAATTAGCAATCAGCCCCAGTATTTT
CVSSGRQGISNQPQYF
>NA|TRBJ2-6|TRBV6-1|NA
TGTGCCAGCAGTGGATACAGGGATCCTACCTCTGGGGCCAACGTCCTAACTTTC
CASSGYRDPTSGANVLTF
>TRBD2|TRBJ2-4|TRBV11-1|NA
TGTGCCAGCGGCCGGAAGCGGGGTGACATTCGGTACTTC
CASGRKRGDIRYF
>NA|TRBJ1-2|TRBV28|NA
TGTGTCAGCAGTTCCGGACAGAGGGCTAGGTATGGCTACACCTTC
CVSSSGQRARYGYTF
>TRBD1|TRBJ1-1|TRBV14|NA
TGTGCTAGCGGCCGGGGACAGGAGAGAATGAACGTTGCAGCTTTCTTT
CASGRGQERMNVAAFF
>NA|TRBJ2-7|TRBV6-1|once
TGTGCCAGTAGTGGAAGACAGACCTACGAGCAGTACTTC
CASSGRQTYEQYF
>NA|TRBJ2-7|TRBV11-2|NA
TGTGCCAGCAGCTTATTGACGGGAGTGATCTACGAGCAGTACTTC
CASSLLTGVIYEQYF
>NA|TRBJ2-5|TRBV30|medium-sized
TGTGCCTTAAACACAGGGGGGGCAGAGACCCAGTACTTC
CALNTGGAETQYF
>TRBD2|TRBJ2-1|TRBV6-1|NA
TGTGCCAGCAGTGAACAAACTAGCGGGAGGACCAATGAGCAGCTCTTC
CASSEQTSGRTNEQLF
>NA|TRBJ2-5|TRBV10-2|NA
TGCGCCTGCAGTGACCCTAGAGAGGTCCAGTACTTC
CACSDPREVQYF
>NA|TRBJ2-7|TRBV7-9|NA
TGTGCCAGCCCTCTAGCAGGGGTGTGGGGGAACTACGAGCAGTACTTC
CASPLAGVWGNYEQYF
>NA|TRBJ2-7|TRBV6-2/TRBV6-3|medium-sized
TGTGCCAGCAGTTACTCGGACAGCTCCTACGAGCAGTACTTC
CASSYSDSSYEQYF
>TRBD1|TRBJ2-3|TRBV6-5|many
TGTGCCAGCAGAGAACAGGGGTGGGGGACAGATACGCAGTATTTT
CASREQGWGTDTQYF
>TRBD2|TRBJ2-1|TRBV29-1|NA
TGCAACGTTGGGGGGGGAGTCACCATTGAGCAGTTCTTC
CNVGGGVTIEQFF
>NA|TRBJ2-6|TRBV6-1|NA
TGTGCCAGCAGTGCCAGACAGGTGCGTTTCTCTAGGGCCAACGTCCTGACTTTC
CASSARQVRFSRANVLTF
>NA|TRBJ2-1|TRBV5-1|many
TGCGCCAGCAGCTTGGGGTCAACAGGGAGCAATGAGCAGTTCTTC
CASSLGSTGSNEQFF
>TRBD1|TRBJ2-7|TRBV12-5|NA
TGTGTCAGTGGGGGGACAGGTTCCTACGAGCAGTACTTC
CVSGGTGSYEQYF
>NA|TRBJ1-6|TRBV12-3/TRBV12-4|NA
TGTGCCAGCAGTTCCGAGGCAGGGGATTCACCCCTCCACTTT
CASSSEAGDSPLHF
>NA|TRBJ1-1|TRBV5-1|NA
TGCGCCAGCAGCCTACGGGGGCGGACAAACACTGAAGCTTTCTTT
CASSLRGRTNTEAFF
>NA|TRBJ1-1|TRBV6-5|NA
TGTGCCAGCAGTGTAACAAGGAAGGACATTGAAGCTTTCTTT
CASSVTRKDIEAFF
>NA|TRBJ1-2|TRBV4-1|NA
TGCGCCAGTAGCCAAGTCTCGATGGCGAACGTATATGGCTACACCTTC
CASSQVSMANVYGYTF
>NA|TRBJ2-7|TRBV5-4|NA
TGTGCCAGCAGCTCCCCGCTGGGCGAACAGTACTTC
CASSSPLGEQYF
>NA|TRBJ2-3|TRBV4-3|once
TGCGCCAGCAGCCAAGATCTTCCCTCCGGGACCAGTGGGAGAGTAGATACGCAGTATTTT
CASSQDLPSGTSGRVDTQYF
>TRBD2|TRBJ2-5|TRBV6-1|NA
TGTACCAGCAGTGCAGGACTAGTCCAGGAGACCCAGTATTTC
CTSSAGLVQETQYF
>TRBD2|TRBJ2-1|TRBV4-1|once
TGCGCCAGCAGCCAAGACCAAGGAGGGAGGGCCAGGATTAGCAATGAGCAGTTCTTC
CASSQDQGGRARISNEQFF
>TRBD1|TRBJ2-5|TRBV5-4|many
TGTGCCAGCAGCTTGGCGACAGGGGCTATGGGAGAGACCCAGTACTTC
CASSLATGAMGETQYF
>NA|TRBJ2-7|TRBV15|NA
TGTGCCACCAGCAGACCAGGGCAGGGAGGACGCGAGCAGTACTTC
CATSRPGQGGREQYF
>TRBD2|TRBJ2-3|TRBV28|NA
TGTGTCAGCGGTGATCCGGGACTAGCGGGTCCACATACGCAGTATTTT
CVSGDPGLAGPHTQYF
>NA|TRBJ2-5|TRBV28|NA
TGTGCCAGCAGTTCGAGCGCAAAAGTAGGAGAGACCCAATACTTC
CASSSSAKVGETQYF
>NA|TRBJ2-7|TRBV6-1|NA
TGTGCTACGGATAAAGGCTTGGGGGGCAACGAGCAGTACTTC
CATDKGLGGNEQYF